This T cell receptor (beta chain) was recovered during a study of cytomegalovirus exposure and HLA in healthy donors. Study-wide results and caveats: The study designated 150 to 200 TCR beta chains cytomegalovirus-associated. Later on, a genetic analysis was performed. It linked a missense variant in DCLRE1C with V- and J-gene trimming of TCR beta.

In its sample, this clone was seen a few times. Its antigen is not identified. CDR1 is SNHLY, CDR2 FYNNEI, per germline. V was clipped by 6 bases and J by 5 bases; unmatched bases: 7. The CDR3 loop spans 15 amino acids. PCR primers comprised 60 Vbeta and 13 Jbeta primers. TCRdb's copy holds only in-frame clones and misses some; the assay was immunoSEQ multiplex PCR. The data show fewer than 150,000 clones, around 70% seen once. V and J are TRBV2 and TRBJ1-6; TRBD1 agrees at 7 bases. The sequence derives from a middle-aged woman in good health and CMV-seropositive. Source material: PBMCs. CDR3 coding DNA: TGTGCCAGCAGAGCGTTAGGGACAGATAATTCACCCCTCCACTTT. Translation: CASRALGTDNSPLHF.